The subject of this entry is one TCR beta chain. The antigen remains unidentified. This entry belongs to a study of graft-versus-host responses after intestinal transplantation. V shed 6 bases and J 7 bases; nucleotides not matched to a gene: 12. Germline V lookup: CDR1 SQVTM, CDR2 ANQGSEA. This CDR3 comprises 14 residues. Sequenced by immunoSEQ multiplex PCR; TCRdb stores in-frame clones only, minus some. This table has some 120,000 clones, just over 90% appearing once. The chain is built from TRBV29-1 and TRBJ2-1; TRBD2 matches at 7 bases. Material: unstimulated CD4+ T cells sorted from spleen or lymph node cells, obtained before intestinal transplant. The clonotype was recovered from a human donor who received an intestinal transplant. In DNA form, the CDR3 reads TGCAGCGTCAAGCGGGACCCCTCTTGGAATGAGCAGTTCTTC. Translating gives CSVKRDPSWNEQFF.